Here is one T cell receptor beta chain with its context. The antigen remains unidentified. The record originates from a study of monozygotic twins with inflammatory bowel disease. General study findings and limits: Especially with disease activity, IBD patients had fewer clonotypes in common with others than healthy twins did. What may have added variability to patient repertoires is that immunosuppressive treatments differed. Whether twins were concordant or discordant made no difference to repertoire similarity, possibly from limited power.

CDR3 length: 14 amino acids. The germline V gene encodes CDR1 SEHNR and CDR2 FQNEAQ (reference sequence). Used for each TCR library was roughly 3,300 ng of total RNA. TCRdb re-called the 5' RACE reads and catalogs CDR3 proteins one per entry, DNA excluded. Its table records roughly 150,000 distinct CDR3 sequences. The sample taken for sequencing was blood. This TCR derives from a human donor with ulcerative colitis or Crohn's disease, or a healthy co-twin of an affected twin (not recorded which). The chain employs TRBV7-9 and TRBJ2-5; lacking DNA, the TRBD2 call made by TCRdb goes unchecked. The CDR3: CASSSGGNRETQYF.